The 27 T cell receptor beta chains reported below all come from one sample, sequenced in a study of T cells after yellow fever vaccination. TCRdb passed the 5' RACE reads through MiXCR, listing each CDR3 protein once. In the table there are 450,000 to 600,000 distinct CDR3 sequences, around 16% of which are singletons. Here the sequenced sample was PBMCs, taken about 5 days after the first yellow fever vaccination. Every receptor here comes from a man aged 18 to 30 who received the YFV17D yellow fever vaccine.

J is TRBJ2-1 and V is TRBV23-1; 8 positions agree with TRBD1. TRBV23-1 qualifies as an ORF whose function is uncertain. The CDR3 consists of 15 residues. The J segment lost 5 bases and the V segment lost 4 bases, leaving 7 bases of the junction unmatched. The DNA of the CDR3 is TGCGCCAGCAGTCCGCGGACAGGGAACCACAATGAGCAGTTCTTC. This sequence encodes CASSPRTGNHNEQFF.

This clonotype was found many times. The chain carries TRBV6-5 and TRBJ2-5; 16 positions match TRBD2. CDR3 length: 18 residues. V gave up 4 bases and J gave up 4 bases; unmatched junction bases: 9. CDR1 MNHEY and CDR2 SVGAGI come from the germline V gene. The CDR3 nucleotides are TGTGCCAGCAGTTGGGGAGGGACTAGCGGGGGGGCAACAGAGACCCAGTACTTC. This translates into CASSWGGTSGGATETQYF.

This rearrangement joins TRBV6-1 to TRBJ1-4, with 8 bases that match TRBD1. Losses at the gene ends were 6 bases for V and 8 bases for J; bases not matched to a gene: 11. This CDR3 is 15 amino acids long. Germline V lookup: CDR1 MNHNS, CDR2 SASEGT. CDR3 loop: CASRFDRGGGEKLFF. CDR3 bases: TGTGCCAGCAGGTTTGACAGGGGTGGAGGAGAAAAACTGTTTTTT.

The chain uses TRBV25-1 and TRBJ2-7, with TRBD1 identical over 12 bases. Germline CDR1 and CDR2: MGHDK and SYGVNS. V lost 6 bases to trimming and J lost 3 bases; unmatched junction nucleotides: 3. The CDR3 contains 14 residues. The DNA of the CDR3 is TGTGCCAGCAGGAGGGACAGGGGGCTCTACGAGCAGTACTTC. This codes for CASRRDRGLYEQYF.

The rearrangement uses TRBV29-1 and TRBJ2-7, with D possibly matching TRBD1 (5 bases). The CDR3 has 14 residues. Between the trimmed V and J ends, which lost 1 base and 6 bases, there was a span of 16 bases. Per germline, CDR1 SQVTM and CDR2 ANQGSEA. CDR3 bases: TGCAGCGTTGAAGGTCAGGGCAGTCTCTCCGAGCAGTACTTC. Translation: CSVEGQGSLSEQYF.

This clonotype was observed a handful of times. V and J are TRBV19 and TRBJ1-1; D is undetermined. Trimming stripped 4 bases from V and 4 bases from J, with 10 bases between. Germline V CDR1 and CDR2: LNHDA, SQIVND (reference sequence). The CDR3 runs to 13 residues. The CDR3 protein is CASSSSVVTEAFF. The CDR3 DNA sequence: TGTGCCAGTAGTAGTTCCGTCGTCACTGAAGCTTTCTTT. Together with reference TRBV19 and TRBJ1-1, the CDR3 gives the full variable domain: DGGITQSPKYLFRKEGQNVTLSCEQNLNHDAMYWYRQDPGQGLRLIYYSQIVNDFQKGDIAEGYSVSREKKESFPLTVTSAQKNPTAFYLCASSSSVVTEAFFGQGTRLTVV.

The chain recombines TRBV6-1 with TRBJ1-2; D is unresolved. The germline gives CDR1 MNHNS, CDR2 SASEGT. The CDR3 totals 9 residues. V was shortened by 8 bases and J by 8 bases, with 6 bases between the two germline ends. The DNA of the CDR3 is TGTGCCAGCGGCTCGGGCTACACCTTC. Protein product: CASGSGYTF.

The table lists this clonotype with many counts. The chain's CDR3 is CSVRGQENSPLHF. The CDR3 bases are TGCAGCGTTCGGGGACAGGAGAATTCACCCCTCCACTTT. The chain links TRBV29-1 to TRBJ1-6, with 8 bases that match TRBD1. The germline gives CDR1 SQVTM, CDR2 ANQGSEA. The V gene end was trimmed by 5 bases and the J gene end by 7 bases; junction bases not matched to a gene: 4. The CDR3 loop spans 13 amino acids.

This clonotype has a handful of counts. The DNA for the CDR3 is TGTGCCAGCAGCTTTCCGGGACAGGAGCAAGCTTTCTTT. Translated, it gives CASSFPGQEQAFF. The chain links TRBV7-9 to TRBJ1-1; TRBD1 agrees at 8 bases. CDR1 SEHNR and CDR2 FQNEAQ come from the germline V gene (reference sequence). V was clipped by 3 bases and J by 9 bases; unmatched bases: 6. The CDR3 runs to 13 residues.

This chain joins TRBV7-6 and TRBJ1-3; 10 nucleotides match TRBD1. The CDR3 sequence is 21 residues long. J was trimmed by 1 base and V by 7 bases; bases with no gene match: 22. Germline-derived CDR1 and CDR2 are SGHVS and FNYEAQ. The CDR3 sequence: CASTNLSPHFGQGVSGNTIYF. DNA of the CDR3: TGTGCCAGCACCAACCTAAGTCCCCATTTTGGACAGGGGGTATCTGGAAACACCATATATTTT.

V usage is TRBV6-6 and J usage is TRBJ1-1; weak D call: TRBD1 (6 bases). The germline V gene encodes CDR1 MNHNY and CDR2 SVGAGI (reference sequence). Trimming took off 4 bases at V and 4 bases at J, with 10 bases between the two ends. The CDR3 covers 13 residues. The CDR3 nucleotides are TGTGCCAGCAGTTGGAAAGGGGGCACTGAAGCTTTCTTT. Protein sequence: CASSWKGGTEAFF.

This clonotype was detected a few times. This chain links TRBV6-1 with TRBJ2-5; D perhaps matches TRBD1 (6 bases). The germline CDR1 and CDR2 sequences are MNHNS and SASEGT. The CDR3 is 14 amino acids. Deletions cut 1 base from V and 6 bases from J, with 12 bases between. The chain's CDR3 is CASSEGQGIKTQYF. CDR3 DNA sequence: TGTGCCAGCAGTGAAGGTCAGGGGATAAAGACCCAGTACTTC.

This clonotype was observed many times. The rearrangement uses TRBV4-3 and TRBJ2-5, with 10 bases matching TRBD2. Looked up from germline, CDR1 is LGHNA and CDR2 is YSLEER. This CDR3 contains 19 residues. The ends lost 5 bases at V and 5 bases at J; junction bases unmatched: 20. The CDR3 is CASSKRVQGTSVSKETQYF. DNA of the CDR3: TGCGCCAGCAGCAAAAGGGTTCAGGGGACTAGCGTATCGAAGGAGACCCAGTACTTC.

The rearrangement links TRBV7-9 to TRBJ1-1, with 8 nucleotides matching TRBD1. V lost 5 bases to trimming and J lost 4 bases; unmatched junction nucleotides: 6. CDR1 is SEHNR and CDR2 is FQNEAQ in the germline V gene (reference sequence). The CDR3 loop spans 14 amino acids. Here the CDR3 DNA reads TGTGCCAGCAGCCCGGACAGGGCGAGCACTGAAGCTTTCTTT. Translating it yields CASSPDRASTEAFF.

This clonotype occurred a few times. The J gene is TRBJ2-1, the V gene TRBV7-2, with 9 bases matching TRBD1. The V gene's germline CDR1 is SGHTA and CDR2 FQGNSA. The CDR3 has 16 residues. Losses at the gene ends were 5 bases for V and 9 bases for J; bases not matched to a gene: 14. DNA for the CDR3: TGTGCCAGCAGCCACCCCAGGGGACAGGGCGGAGGTGAGCAGTTCTTC. Amino acid sequence: CASSHPRGQGGGEQFF.

This clonotype came up a few times. This chain connects TRBV20-1 to TRBJ2-4, with D possibly matching TRBD2 (7 bases). V was cut by 6 bases and J by 5 bases, with 14 bases left in between. The germline V gene encodes CDR1 DFQATT and CDR2 SNEGSKA (reference sequence). The CDR3 is made up of 13 amino acids. The DNA of the CDR3 is TGCAGTGCCCTGGGGGGGGCCCAAAACATTCAGTACTTC. It codes for CSALGGAQNIQYF.

This clonotype appeared many times. V is TRBV7-2 and J is TRBJ2-1, with 9 bases aligning to TRBD2. Looked up from germline, CDR1 is SGHTA and CDR2 is FQGNSA. The CDR3 spans 14 residues. V trimming: 3 bases; J trimming: 7 bases; junction bases outside the gene matches: 4. The CDR3 is CASSLGAGGNEQFF. Here the CDR3 DNA reads TGTGCCAGCAGCTTGGGAGCGGGGGGAAATGAGCAGTTCTTC.

This clonotype was counted only a few times. The genes are TRBV3-1 and TRBJ2-2; tentative D call: TRBD2 (6 bases). Trimming removed 3 bases from V and 5 bases from J, with 7 bases in between. Germline V gene data show CDR1 as LGHDT and CDR2 as YNNKEL (reference sequence). The CDR3 spans 13 residues. CDR3 sequence reads: CASSQTSTGELFF. The CDR3 DNA sequence: TGTGCCAGCAGCCAGACTAGTACCGGGGAGCTGTTTTTT.

CDR3 nucleotides: TGCAGTGCCAGAAACCCGGGACAGGCGCGCCTTGGGTATTCACCCCTCCACTTT. This gives the protein CSARNPGQARLGYSPLHF. The chain employs TRBV20-1 and TRBJ1-6; 8 bases line up with TRBD1. CDR1 and CDR2 from the germline V gene are DFQATT and SNEGSKA (reference sequence). This CDR3 spans 18 amino acids. The junction had 21 bases not matched to a gene; V was cut back by 6 bases and J by 8 bases.

This chain joins TRBV19 and TRBJ2-4; either TRBD1 or TRBD2 may supply D (6 bases each). The CDR3 consists of 15 residues. The germline gives CDR1 LNHDA, CDR2 SQIVND (reference sequence). The V gene lost 6 bases and the J gene lost 8 bases, with 20 bases spanning the gap. The CDR3 DNA sequence: TGTGCCAGTAGAAGGGGGGATCTGCGGGGAGACATTCAGTACTTC. Encoded protein: CASRRGDLRGDIQYF.

The V call is TRBV5-1, the J call TRBJ2-5; D perhaps matches TRBD2 (5 bases). This CDR3 is built from 14 residues. Trimming took off 2 bases at V and 2 bases at J, with 10 bases between the two ends. From germline, CDR1 is SGHRS and CDR2 YFSETQ. The CDR3 region has the DNA TGCGCCAGCAGCTTAAAGGACTCACAAGAGACCCAGTACTTC. As protein: CASSLKDSQETQYF. Looking up the rest from reference TRBV5-1 and TRBJ2-5 gives the full variable domain: KAGVTQTPRYLIKTRGQQVTLSCSPISGHRSVSWYQQTPGQGLQFLFEYFSETQRNKGNFPGRFSGRQFSNSRSEMNVSTLELGDSALYLCASSLKDSQETQYFGPGTRLLVL.

The genes are TRBV4-1 and TRBJ2-1; 9 bases line up with TRBD1. V shed 1 base and J 5 bases; nucleotides not matched to a gene: 9. Germline-derived CDR1 and CDR2 are MGHRA and YSYEKL. This CDR3 comprises 17 residues. CDR3 loop: CASSQGRGQGTHNEQFF. CDR3 nucleotide sequence: TGCGCCAGCAGCCAAGGCCGGGGACAGGGCACCCACAATGAGCAGTTCTTC.

The chain joins TRBV12-3 or TRBV12-4 to TRBJ1-2; D not certain. CDR3 length: 13 residues. V lost 0 bases and J lost 5, with 7 bases in between. The CDR3 sequence: CASSLAVRYGYTF. CDR3 coding DNA: TGTGCCAGCAGTTTAGCGGTGAGGTATGGCTACACCTTC.

This clonotype came up many times. The J gene is TRBJ2-2, the V gene TRBV6-2 or TRBV6-3; D not resolved. Germline V gene data show CDR1 as MNHEY and CDR2 as SVGEGT. Trimming pared 2 bases from V and 0 bases from J, leaving 1 base between. The CDR3 covers 13 residues. In DNA form, the CDR3 reads TGTGCCAGCAGTTACACGAACACCGGGGAGCTGTTTTTT. The encoded protein is CASSYTNTGELFF.

This clonotype showed up just a few times. The chain links TRBV6-1 to TRBJ2-5, with D perhaps matching TRBD2 (7 bases). CDR3 length: 15 amino acids. CDR1 is MNHNS and CDR2 is SASEGT in the germline V gene. The V end was cut by 5 bases, the J end by 5 bases, with 18 bases between. CDR3 sequence (DNA): TGTGCCAGCAGTCTAGGGGGGGGGGCAAGCGAGACCCAGTACTTC. The encoded protein is CASSLGGGASETQYF.

This clonotype turned up a few times. The rearrangement uses TRBV29-1 and TRBJ1-1; the D is unclear. The length of the CDR3 is 12 residues. Germline V gives CDR1 SQVTM, CDR2 ANQGSEA. The V gene lost 5 bases and the J gene lost 8 bases, with 15 bases spanning the gap. CDR3 nucleotide sequence: TGCAGCGTTCGTGTCAACAGCGGAGAAGCTTTCTTT. Its translation is CSVRVNSGEAFF.

This clonotype has a count of ten or more. The chain recombines TRBV12-3 or TRBV12-4 with TRBJ2-2; D is possibly TRBD1 (5 bases). V shed 8 bases and J shed 1 base, with 14 bases lying between them. This CDR3 is built from 15 residues. The CDR3 DNA follows: TGTGCCAGCCGTGTGCGACAGCAGAACACCGGGGAGCTGTTTTTT. Protein sequence: CASRVRQQNTGELFF.